This TCR beta chain was captured by sequencing in a study of OX40 agonist ivuxolimab in advanced cancers. The table came from immunoSEQ multiplex PCR; TCRdb's copy has only in-frame clones and leaves some out. The table records under 35,000 clones, 70% to 90% of them present only once. This CDR3 spans 13 amino acids. The V gene end was trimmed by 8 bases and the J gene end by 6 bases; junction bases not matched to a gene: 7. Germline CDR1 MDHEN, CDR2 SYDVKM. This sequence joins TRBV28 and TRBJ1-5, with 7 nucleotides matching TRBD1. The TCR sequence derives from an adult with an advanced solid tumor such as melanoma, head and neck, liver or kidney cancer. Sequencing was performed on CD4+ or CD8+ T cells sorted from blood, taken in a trial of the OX40 agonist ivuxolimab. The CDR3 region has the DNA TGTGCCAGCGAAAGACAGGGAATTCAGCCCCAGCATTTT. Translating gives CASERQGIQPQHF.